The 11 T cell receptor beta chains given below trace back to one sample, sequenced in a study of cytomegalovirus exposure and HLA in healthy donors. 60 Vbeta and 13 Jbeta primers were used in PCR. TCRdb keeps only in-frame clones here, not all; method: immunoSEQ multiplex PCR. The sample consists of approximately 140,000 clones, more than 65% of them appearing once. Sequenced sample: PBMCs. These TCRs come from a man aged 50 or older in good health and CMV-seropositive.

This rearrangement joins TRBV10-3 to TRBJ1-5; maybe TRBD1 (6 bases). V shed 6 bases and J shed 3 bases, with 9 bases lying between them. The length of the CDR3 is 13 residues. Germline V lookup: CDR1 ENHRY, CDR2 SYGVKD. CDR3 region: CAIRDSDNQPQHF. The CDR3 region has the DNA TGTGCCATCAGGGACAGTGACAATCAGCCCCAGCATTTT.

The rearrangement links TRBV5-5 to TRBJ1-6; 7 nucleotides match TRBD1. V gave up 3 bases and J gave up 9 bases; unmatched junction bases: 9. The germline CDR1 and CDR2 sequences are SGHKS and YYEKEE (reference sequence). The CDR3 covers 15 residues. This CDR3 is CASSWGQPLGSPLHF. In nucleotides, the CDR3 is TGTGCCAGCAGCTGGGGACAGCCGTTGGGTTCACCCCTCCACTTT. The entire variable domain, with the rest obtained from reference TRBV5-5 and TRBJ1-6, is as follows: DAGVTQSPTHLIKTRGQQVTLRCSPISGHKSVSWYQQVLGQGPQFIFQYYEKEERGRGNFPDRFSARQFPNYSSELNVNALLLGDSALYLCASSWGQPLGSPLHFGNGTRLTVT.

Turning to this clone: Other DNA sequences in this sample translate to the same CDR3. The rearrangement uses TRBV5-1 and TRBJ2-3, with D maybe TRBD1 (6 bases). From germline, CDR1 is SGHRS and CDR2 YFSETQ. The CDR3 is 14 residues long. Trimming stripped 2 bases from V and 3 bases from J, with 10 bases between. CDR3 residues: CASSLEQGTDTQYF. The CDR3 nucleotides read TGCGCCAGCAGCTTAGAACAGGGAACAGATACGCAGTATTTT.

The chain is built from TRBV5-1 and TRBJ1-2; 7 positions match TRBD1. From germline, CDR1 is SGHRS and CDR2 YFSETQ. The length of the CDR3 is 13 residues. Losses at the gene ends were 4 bases for V and 6 bases for J; bases not matched to a gene: 6. The CDR3 coding sequence is TGCGCCAGCAGCACAAACAGGGGTCATGGCTACACCTTC. Residues: CASSTNRGHGYTF.

This chain links TRBV7-9 with TRBJ2-5, with 7 bases that match TRBD2. The junction had 8 bases not matched to a gene; V was cut back by 5 bases and J by 5 bases. Germline loops: CDR1 SEHNR, CDR2 FQNEAQ (reference sequence). The CDR3 runs 14 residues. Written as DNA, the CDR3 is TGTGCCAGCAGCCTGGGGGGGGGTACGGAGACCCAGTACTTC. Translating gives CASSLGGGTETQYF.

V usage is TRBV27 and J usage is TRBJ2-2, with a tentative D call TRBD2 (6 bases). V lost 7 bases and J lost 2, with 11 bases in between. The CDR3 extends over 14 amino acids. Germline loops: CDR1 MNHEY, CDR2 SMNVEV (reference sequence). This CDR3 is CASIAEGNTGELFF. CDR3 in DNA: TGTGCCAGCATAGCGGAAGGAAACACCGGGGAGCTGTTTTTT.

The genes are TRBV5-1 and TRBJ2-5, with D possibly TRBD2 on 6 matching bases. Matching the DNA end better, TRBJ2-7 makes the J call doubtful. The CDR3 is 15 amino acids. Germline V gives CDR1 SGHRS, CDR2 YFSETQ. In DNA form, the CDR3 reads TGCGCCAGCAGCCATGGAGGGGCCACTCAATTCGAGCAGTACTTC. It translates to CASSHGGATQFEQYF.

This clone was seen more than once but under ten times. This chain uses TRBV9 with TRBJ2-5; D gene ambiguous. CDR1 SGDLS and CDR2 YYNGEE come from the germline V gene. The CDR3 has 14 amino acids. The V and J ends lost 6 bases and 0 bases respectively, with 12 bases between them. This CDR3 is CASTSRYNQETQYF. The CDR3, as DNA: TGTGCCAGCACGTCTAGATACAACCAAGAGACCCAGTACTTC.

The V call is TRBV5-1, the J call TRBJ2-2, with 7 bases lining up with TRBD1. V dropped 7 bases and J dropped 4; count of bases not matched to a gene: 4. Germline values: CDR1 SGHRS, CDR2 YFSETQ. The CDR3 is 13 amino acids. DNA of the CDR3: TGCGCCAGCCGTCCAGGGGGCACCGGGGAGCTGTTTTTT. Its protein is CASRPGGTGELFF. Combining the CDR3 with reference TRBV5-1 and TRBJ2-2 gives the whole variable domain KAGVTQTPRYLIKTRGQQVTLSCSPISGHRSVSWYQQTPGQGLQFLFEYFSETQRNKGNFPGRFSGRQFSNSRSEMNVSTLELGDSALYLCASRPGGTGELFFGEGSRLTVL.

J is TRBJ2-5 and V is TRBV6-1; TRBD2 agrees at 9 bases. With the DNA end fitting TRBJ2-7 better, the J assignment may be wrong. The CDR3 covers 15 residues. Germline values: CDR1 MNHNS, CDR2 SASEGT. The CDR3 bases are TGTGCCAGCAGTGAAGGGGTAGCGGGAGCTGCCGAGCAGTACTTC. Its protein is CASSEGVAGAAEQYF.

On this clone: At one boundary the junction diverges from the germline segment, which might be a read error. The rearrangement joins TRBV7-3 to TRBJ2-1; 7 bases align to TRBD2. Germline-derived CDR1 and CDR2 are SGHTA and FQGTGA. This CDR3 has 14 residues. The CDR3 DNA follows: TGTGCCAGCAGCTTGGGCGGGAGCTACGATGAGCAGTTCTTC. It translates to CASSLGGSYDEQFF.